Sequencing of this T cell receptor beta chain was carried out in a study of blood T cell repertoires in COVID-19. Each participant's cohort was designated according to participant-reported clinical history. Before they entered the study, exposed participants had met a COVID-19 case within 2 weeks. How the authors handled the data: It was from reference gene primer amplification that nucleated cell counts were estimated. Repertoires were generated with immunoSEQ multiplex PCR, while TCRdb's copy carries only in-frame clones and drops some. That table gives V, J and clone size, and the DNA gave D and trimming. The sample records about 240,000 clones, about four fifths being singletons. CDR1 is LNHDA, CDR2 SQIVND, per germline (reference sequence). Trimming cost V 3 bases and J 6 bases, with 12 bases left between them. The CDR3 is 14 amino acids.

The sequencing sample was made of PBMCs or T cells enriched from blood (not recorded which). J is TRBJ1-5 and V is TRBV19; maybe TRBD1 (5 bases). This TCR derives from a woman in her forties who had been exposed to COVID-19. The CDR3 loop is CASSIRGEGQPQHF. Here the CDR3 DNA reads TGTGCCAGTAGTATTCGGGGGGAAGGTCAGCCCCAGCATTTT.